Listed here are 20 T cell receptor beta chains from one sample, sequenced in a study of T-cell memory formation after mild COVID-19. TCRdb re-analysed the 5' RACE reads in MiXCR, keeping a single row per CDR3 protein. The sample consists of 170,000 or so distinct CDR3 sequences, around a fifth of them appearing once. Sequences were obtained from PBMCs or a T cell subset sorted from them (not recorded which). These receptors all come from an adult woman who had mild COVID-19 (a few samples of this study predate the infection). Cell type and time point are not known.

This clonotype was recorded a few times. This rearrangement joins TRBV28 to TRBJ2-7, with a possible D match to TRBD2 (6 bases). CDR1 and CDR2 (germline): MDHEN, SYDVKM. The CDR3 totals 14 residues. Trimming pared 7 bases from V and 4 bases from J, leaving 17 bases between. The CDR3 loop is CASNGLRTGYEQYF. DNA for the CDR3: TGTGCCAGCAACGGACTACGAACCGGATACGAGCAGTACTTC.

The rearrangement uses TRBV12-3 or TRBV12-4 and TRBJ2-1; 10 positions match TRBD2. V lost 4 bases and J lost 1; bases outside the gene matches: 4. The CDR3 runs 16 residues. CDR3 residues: CASSYLAGGSYNEQFF. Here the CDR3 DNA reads TGTGCCAGCAGTTACTTAGCGGGGGGTTCCTACAATGAGCAGTTCTTC.

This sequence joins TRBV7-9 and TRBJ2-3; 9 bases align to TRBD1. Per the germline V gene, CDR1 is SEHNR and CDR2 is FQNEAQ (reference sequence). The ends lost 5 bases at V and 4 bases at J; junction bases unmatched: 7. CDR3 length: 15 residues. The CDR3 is CASSLFGTGPDTQYF. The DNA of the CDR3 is TGTGCCAGCAGCCTGTTCGGGACAGGGCCAGATACGCAGTATTTT.

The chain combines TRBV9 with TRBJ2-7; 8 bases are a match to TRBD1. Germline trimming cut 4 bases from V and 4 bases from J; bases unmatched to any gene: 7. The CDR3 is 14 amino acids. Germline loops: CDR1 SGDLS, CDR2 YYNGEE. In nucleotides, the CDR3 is TGTGCCAGCAGCCCCCGGGACAGGATTTACGAGCAGTACTTC. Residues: CASSPRDRIYEQYF.

The CDR3 region has the DNA TGCGCCAGCAGCCACGGAGGAAACACAGATACGCAGTATTTT. Translation: CASSHGGNTDTQYF. The V and J genes are TRBV4-1 and TRBJ2-3; D is perhaps TRBD2 (5 bases). Trimming left V 3 bases short and J 2 bases short, with 9 bases between. The germline V gene encodes CDR1 MGHRA and CDR2 YSYEKL. CDR3 length: 14 residues.

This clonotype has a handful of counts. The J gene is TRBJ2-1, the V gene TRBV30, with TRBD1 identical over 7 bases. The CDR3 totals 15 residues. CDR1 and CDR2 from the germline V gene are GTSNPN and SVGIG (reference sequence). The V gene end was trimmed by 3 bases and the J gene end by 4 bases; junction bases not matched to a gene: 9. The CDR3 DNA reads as TGTGCCTGGAGGGACCGGGACAGCCTTTACAATGAGCAGTTCTTC. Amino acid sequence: CAWRDRDSLYNEQFF.

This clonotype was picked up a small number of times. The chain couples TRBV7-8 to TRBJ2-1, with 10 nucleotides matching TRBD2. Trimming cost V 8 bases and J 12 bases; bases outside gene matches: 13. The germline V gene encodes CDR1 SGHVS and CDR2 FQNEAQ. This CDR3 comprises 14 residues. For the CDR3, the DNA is TGTGCCAGCCTGCCCGGGACTAGCGAAATTTTGCAGTTCTTC. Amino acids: CASLPGTSEILQFF.

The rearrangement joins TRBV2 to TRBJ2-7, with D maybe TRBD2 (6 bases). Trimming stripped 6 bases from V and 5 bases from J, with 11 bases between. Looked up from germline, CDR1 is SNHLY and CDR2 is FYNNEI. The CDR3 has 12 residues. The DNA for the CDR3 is TGTGCCAGCAGGGACTACCCTCACGAGCAGTACTTC. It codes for CASRDYPHEQYF.

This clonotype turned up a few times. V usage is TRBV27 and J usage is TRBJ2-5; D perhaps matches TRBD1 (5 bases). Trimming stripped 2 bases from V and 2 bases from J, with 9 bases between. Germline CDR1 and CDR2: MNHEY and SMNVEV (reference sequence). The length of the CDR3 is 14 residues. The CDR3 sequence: CASSLDSTQETQYF. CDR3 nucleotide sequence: TGTGCCAGCAGTTTAGACAGCACACAAGAGACCCAGTACTTC.

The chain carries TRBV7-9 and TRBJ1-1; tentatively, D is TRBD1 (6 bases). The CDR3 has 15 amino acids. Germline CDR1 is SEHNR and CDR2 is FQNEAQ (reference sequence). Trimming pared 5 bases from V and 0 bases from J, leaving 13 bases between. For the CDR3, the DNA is TGTGCCAGCAGCGCGGACAGCGCCATGAACACTGAAGCTTTCTTT. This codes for CASSADSAMNTEAFF.

The CDR3 here is CASSLEVRRFSTDTQYF. CDR3 sequence (DNA): TGTGCCAGCAGCTTAGAAGTTCGGCGATTTAGCACAGATACGCAGTATTTT. The V call is TRBV7-9, the J call TRBJ2-3; D is unresolved. CDR3 length equals 17 residues. Between the trimmed V and J ends, which lost 1 base and 0 bases, there was a span of 14 bases. CDR1 and CDR2 (germline): SEHNR, FQNEAQ (reference sequence).

CDR3 protein: CASSSAEGETYNEQFF. The CDR3 nucleotides read TGTGCCAGCAGCTCCGCCGAGGGCGAAACCTACAATGAGCAGTTCTTC. The chain recombines TRBV7-9 with TRBJ2-1, with D possibly TRBD2 on 5 matching bases. V was clipped by 4 bases and J by 2 bases, with 15 bases between them. The CDR3 contains 16 residues. CDR1 is SEHNR and CDR2 is FQNEAQ in the germline V gene (reference sequence).

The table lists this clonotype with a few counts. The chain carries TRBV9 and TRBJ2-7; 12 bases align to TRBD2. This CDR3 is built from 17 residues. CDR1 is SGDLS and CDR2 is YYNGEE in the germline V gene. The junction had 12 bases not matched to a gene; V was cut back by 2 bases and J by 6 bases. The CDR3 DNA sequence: TGTGCCAGCAGCGTGTCTAGCGGGGGGGCCTATTCTCTCGAGCAGTACTTC. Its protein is CASSVSSGGAYSLEQYF. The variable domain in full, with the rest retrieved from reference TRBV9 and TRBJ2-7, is DSGVTQTPKHLITATGQRVTLRCSPRSGDLSVYWYQQSLDQGLQFLIQYYNGEERAKGNILERFSAQQFPDLHSELNLSSLELGDSALYFCASSVSSGGAYSLEQYFGPGTRLTVT.

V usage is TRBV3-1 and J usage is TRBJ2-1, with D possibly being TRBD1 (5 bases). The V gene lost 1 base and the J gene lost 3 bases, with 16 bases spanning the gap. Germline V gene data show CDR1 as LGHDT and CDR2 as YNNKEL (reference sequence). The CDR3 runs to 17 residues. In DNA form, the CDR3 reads TGTGCCAGCAGCCAAGGCCATCTTGGACAAGACTACAATGAGCAGTTCTTC. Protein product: CASSQGHLGQDYNEQFF.

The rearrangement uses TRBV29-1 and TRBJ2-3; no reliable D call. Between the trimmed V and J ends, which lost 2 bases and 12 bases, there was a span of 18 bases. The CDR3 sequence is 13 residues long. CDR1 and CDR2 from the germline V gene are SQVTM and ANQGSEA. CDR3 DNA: TGCAGCGTTGAACCCTCCGGGTCCCCGAATCAGTATTTT. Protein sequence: CSVEPSGSPNQYF.

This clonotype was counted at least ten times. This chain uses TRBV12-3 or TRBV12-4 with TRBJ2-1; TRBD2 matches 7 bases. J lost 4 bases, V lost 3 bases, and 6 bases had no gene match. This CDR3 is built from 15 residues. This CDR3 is CASSFGAGVYNEQFF. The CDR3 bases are TGTGCCAGCAGTTTCGGGGCGGGGGTTTACAATGAGCAGTTCTTC.

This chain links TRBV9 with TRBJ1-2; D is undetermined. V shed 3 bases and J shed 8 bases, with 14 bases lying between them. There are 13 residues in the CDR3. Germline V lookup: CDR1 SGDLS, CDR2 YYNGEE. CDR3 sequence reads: CASSGGWTGGYTF. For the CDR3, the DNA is TGTGCCAGCAGCGGCGGGTGGACCGGCGGCTACACCTTC.

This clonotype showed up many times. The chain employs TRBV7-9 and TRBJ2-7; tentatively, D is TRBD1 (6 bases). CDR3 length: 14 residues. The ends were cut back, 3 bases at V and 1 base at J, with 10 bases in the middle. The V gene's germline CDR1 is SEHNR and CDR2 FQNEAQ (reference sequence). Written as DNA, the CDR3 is TGTGCCAGCAGCTTGACAGGACCTTCCTACGAGCAGTACTTC. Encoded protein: CASSLTGPSYEQYF.

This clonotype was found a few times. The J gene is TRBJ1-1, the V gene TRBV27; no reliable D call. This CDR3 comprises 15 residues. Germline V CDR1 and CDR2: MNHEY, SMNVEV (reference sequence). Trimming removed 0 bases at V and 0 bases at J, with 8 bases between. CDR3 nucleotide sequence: TGTGCCAGCAGTTTATCGAGTCGGTTGAACACTGAAGCTTTCTTT. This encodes CASSLSSRLNTEAFF.

The CDR3 here is CASRPGRGYEQYF. The CDR3 DNA follows: TGTGCCAGCAGACCGGGACGGGGCTACGAGCAGTACTTC. The chain links TRBV12-3 or TRBV12-4 to TRBJ2-7, with D perhaps being TRBD1 or TRBD2 (5 bases each). The CDR3 runs 13 residues. The V gene lost 6 bases and the J gene lost 3 bases, with 12 bases spanning the gap.